This is a list of T cell receptor beta chains from one sample in a study of identifying expanded T cells in peripheral blood. Sequencing was performed with immunoSEQ multiplex PCR; in TCRdb, only in-frame clones are kept and a portion is missing. The sample carries 65,000 to 95,000 clones, roughly 89% recorded once. The sequenced sample consisted of blood. The source of these receptors is a person aged 18 to 69 in good health. Both conserved end residues are part of each CDR3. The D gene is left open where the match is weak. Size is stated for part of the rows, as once, few or many counts, or as a class when the clone is expanded.

D gene	V gene	clone size	J gene	CDR3 DNA	CDR3 protein
TRBD1	TRBV5-1	-	TRBJ1-6	TGCGCCAGCAGCGGGACAGGGCTGAGCTCCTATAATTCACCCCTCCACTTT	CASSGTGLSSYNSPLHF
-	TRBV19	-	TRBJ1-4	TGTGCCAGTAGTATTGGGAAGGGCTCGGAACTGTTTTTT	CASSIGKGSELFF
-	TRBV4-1	-	TRBJ2-7	TGCGCCAGCAGCCAAGACAGGGTCGGAGTCTACGAGCAGTACTTC	CASSQDRVGVYEQYF
-	TRBV30	-	TRBJ1-2	TGTGCCTGGAGTGTCGGCAGGGTAGCTGGCTACACCTTC	CAWSVGRVAGYTF
-	TRBV5-4	-	TRBJ2-5	TGTGCCAGCAGCTCCTATTATCCGGGACTGGGGGCCGAGACCCAGTACTTC	CASSSYYPGLGAETQYF
TRBD1	TRBV18	-	TRBJ2-6	TGTGCCAGCTCACCTAGGGACAGCGACGACTCTGGGGCCAACGTCCTGACTTTC	CASSPRDSDDSGANVLTF
TRBD1	TRBV29-1	-	TRBJ1-2	TGCAGCGTACAGGGGGCCCACTATGGCTACACCTTC	CSVQGAHYGYTF
TRBD1	TRBV4-1	-	TRBJ2-1	TGCGCCAGCAGCCAAGATTGGGCAGGGGGCATCGGTGAGCAGTTCTTC	CASSQDWAGGIGEQFF
-	TRBV29-1	-	TRBJ1-1	TGCAGCGTTAGCAAGAATTTGAACACTGAAGCTTTCTTT	CSVSKNLNTEAFF
-	TRBV11-2	-	TRBJ2-7	TGTGCCAGCAGCTTAACCCCCGACAGGACCATCTACGAGCAGTACTTC	CASSLTPDRTIYEQYF
-	TRBV18	-	TRBJ1-4	TGTGCCAGCTCACCGGGAAACGCTAATGAAAAACTGTTTTTT	CASSPGNANEKLFF
-	TRBV10-2	-	TRBJ2-2	TGCGCCAGCAGTGAGTCGGGTGGGACCGGGGAGCTGTTTTTT	CASSESGGTGELFF
TRBD1	TRBV5-1	-	TRBJ1-2	TGCGCCAGCAGCTTGGAGGGACAGGGTGATGGCTACACCTTC	CASSLEGQGDGYTF
-	TRBV5-8	-	TRBJ1-1	TGTGCCAGCAGCCCTTCGTTTGCCAGGGAAACTGAAGCTTTCTTT	CASSPSFARETEAFF
-	TRBV5-1	once	TRBJ2-2	TGCGCCAGCAGCTCCCAGCGGACAAACACCGGGGAGCTGTTTTTT	CASSSQRTNTGELFF
-	TRBV6-5	-	TRBJ1-1	TGTGCCAGCAGGGACGTTACTGAAGCTTTCTTT	CASRDVTEAFF
-	TRBV19	-	TRBJ1-1	TGTGCCAGTAGTAGCAGGGTCTGGAACACTGAAGCTTTCTTT	CASSSRVWNTEAFF
-	TRBV5-1	-	TRBJ2-1	TGCGCCAGCAGCTTGAACCGTTACAATGAGCAGTTCTTC	CASSLNRYNEQFF
TRBD2	TRBV7-3	once	TRBJ2-1	TGTGCCAGCAGCGTAACCGGGACTAGCGCGGGTGAGCAGTTCTTC	CASSVTGTSAGEQFF
-	TRBV19	-	TRBJ1-4	TGTGCCAGTAGTATACTCCCGGGACTTAGGGAAAAACTGTTTTTT	CASSILPGLREKLFF
-	TRBV4-1	-	TRBJ2-3	TGCGCCAGCAGCCAAGTTCGGAATACGCAGTATTTT	CASSQVRNTQYF
-	TRBV30	-	TRBJ1-2	TGTGCCTGGAGAGAGAGAGGGTCTTCTGGCTACACCTTC	CAWRERGSSGYTF
-	TRBV6-5	-	TRBJ2-7	TGTGCCAGCAGTTACTCGAGTCCAGGGGAATCCTACGAGCAGTACTTC	CASSYSSPGESYEQYF
-	TRBV30	-	TRBJ1-4	TGTGCCTGGAGTGTTCTTAGAGTAAATGAAAAACTGTTTTTT	CAWSVLRVNEKLFF
-	TRBV30	once	TRBJ1-1	TGTGCCTGGAGGGGGGGATTGCTCGGGCCCGGTGCTGAAGCTTTCTTT	CAWRGGLLGPGAEAFF
-	TRBV7-2	once	TRBJ1-2	TGTGCCAGCAGCCCCGAGCCACAGGGTGGCGGCTACACCTTC	CASSPEPQGGGYTF
TRBD1	TRBV6-1	-	TRBJ1-4	TGTGCCGGGAGGACAGGATTTAATGAAAAACTGTTTTTT	CAGRTGFNEKLFF
-	TRBV9	-	TRBJ2-5	TGTGCCAGCAGCGAGGCTGGGGGCTCGGGGGAGACCCAGTACTTC	CASSEAGGSGETQYF
TRBD1	TRBV15	few	TRBJ1-2	TGTGCCACCAGCAGAGGGACAGGGGGCCTCGCCGGCTACACCTTC	CATSRGTGGLAGYTF
-	TRBV15	once	TRBJ1-4	TGTGCCACCAGCAGTGTTCGTGGCGGGTCTGAAAAACTGTTTTTT	CATSSVRGGSEKLFF
-	TRBV2	-	TRBJ2-1	TGTGCCAGCAGTGAATTGGCGGGAAGCTTCGGTGAGCAGTTCTTC	CASSELAGSFGEQFF
-	TRBV25-1	-	TRBJ1-1	TGTGCCAGCAGTGTATGGAGGAACACTGAAGCTTTCTTT	CASSVWRNTEAFF
-	TRBV6-5	-	TRBJ1-1	TGTGCCAGCAGTAAACACTCAGGGGAAGAGAATGAAGCTTTCTTT	CASSKHSGEENEAFF
-	TRBV28	-	TRBJ2-7	TGTGCCAGCAGTTCGCCCGGCTTGGGGGCCTACGAGCAGTACTTC	CASSSPGLGAYEQYF
-	TRBV15	-	TRBJ1-1	TGTGCCACCAGCAGAGATCGGCGGATCACTGAAGCTTTCTTT	CATSRDRRITEAFF
-	TRBV15	-	TRBJ1-2	TGTGCCACCCTTACTCGAGAGACAGCGCGTACCTATGGCTACACCTTC	CATLTRETARTYGYTF
-	TRBV9	-	TRBJ1-1	TGTGCCAGCAGCGCCGGATTCATGAACACTGAAGCTTTCTTT	CASSAGFMNTEAFF
TRBD2	TRBV4-1	-	TRBJ2-5	TGCGCCAGCAGCCAAGAGATGAGTAGCGGGAGTAAGACCCAGTACTTC	CASSQEMSSGSKTQYF
TRBD1	TRBV5-1	-	TRBJ2-5	TGCGCCAGCAGCTTGGGGTTCAGGGGGTACCAAGAGACCCAGTACTTC	CASSLGFRGYQETQYF
-	TRBV18	-	TRBJ1-1	TGTGCCAGCTCACCACAGCCAGCTATGAACACTGAAGCTTTCTTT	CASSPQPAMNTEAFF
TRBD1	TRBV10-1	-	TRBJ2-7	TGCGCCAGCAAGTACAGGGGGAATTACGAGCAGTACTTC	CASKYRGNYEQYF
-	TRBV5-6	-	TRBJ1-5	TGTGCCAGCAGCTTGGGGCAGGCCTTAGGGAATCAGCCCCAGCATTTT	CASSLGQALGNQPQHF
TRBD1	TRBV2	-	TRBJ1-2	TGTGCCAGCAGCCGACAGGGCGAGGGAATTTATGGCTACACCTTC	CASSRQGEGIYGYTF
-	TRBV5-1	-	TRBJ2-7	TGCGCCAGCAGCTCCGACGGCACCTACGAGCAGTACTTC	CASSSDGTYEQYF
-	TRBV4-1	once	TRBJ1-2	TGCGCCAGCAGCCAAGATGGCAAGTATGGCTACACCTTC	CASSQDGKYGYTF
-	TRBV27	-	TRBJ2-2	TGTGCCAGCAGTTTAGGGTCCGGGAACACCGGGGAGCTGTTTTTT	CASSLGSGNTGELFF
-	TRBV7-2	-	TRBJ2-1	TGTGCCAGCAGCCCTAGCCACAATGAGCAGTTCTTC	CASSPSHNEQFF
-	TRBV5-4	-	TRBJ2-1	TGTGCCAGCAGCTTGGCGTCGAGCTCCTACAATGAGCAGTTCTTC	CASSLASSSYNEQFF
TRBD1	TRBV11-3	-	TRBJ1-2	TGTGCCAGCAGCGGGACAGTCGGCGGCTACACCTTC	CASSGTVGGYTF
TRBD1	TRBV19	-	TRBJ1-2	TGTGCCAGTAGCTACGACAGGGGTGGCTACACCTTC	CASSYDRGGYTF
-	TRBV5-4	once	TRBJ1-2	TGTGCCAGCAGCCTCCGGTGGGGGGAAGGGGGCTACACCTTC	CASSLRWGEGGYTF
-	TRBV18	-	TRBJ1-2	TGTGCCAGCTCACCCAATCATGGGGTGGCCGATTATGGCTACACCTTC	CASSPNHGVADYGYTF
TRBD1	TRBV5-6	-	TRBJ2-2	TGTGCCAGCAGCTTGCGACAGGGCACCGGGGAGCTGTTTTTT	CASSLRQGTGELFF
-	TRBV13	once	TRBJ1-3	TGTGCCAGCAGCTTAGAGGGTGGAAACACCATATATTTT	CASSLEGGNTIYF
TRBD1	TRBV5-1	-	TRBJ1-1	TGCGCCAGCAGCCCCCAGGGGGCCGGCACTGAAGCTTTCTTT	CASSPQGAGTEAFF
-	TRBV18	-	TRBJ1-1	TGTGCCAGCTCTAATCGGGCTGAAGCTTTCTTT	CASSNRAEAFF